The 16 T cell receptor beta chains below all came from one sample that was sequenced in a study of cytomegalovirus exposure and HLA in healthy donors. Use of 60 Vbeta and 13 Jbeta primers characterized the PCR. Some clones are missing from TCRdb's copy, which holds only in-frame ones; the method was immunoSEQ multiplex PCR. The sample lists about 77,000 clones, around 78% occurring once. The material sequenced was PBMCs. These receptors were collected from a man aged 35 to 55 in good health and CMV-seronegative.

This clone occurred a few times. This chain uses TRBV30 with TRBJ1-4; 8 nucleotides match TRBD1. V lost 7 bases, J lost 8 bases, and 9 bases stayed unmatched. The CDR3 extends over 13 amino acids. Germline V CDR1 and CDR2: GTSNPN, SVGIG (reference sequence). The CDR3 DNA is TGTGCCTCCTCGGACAGGGTCGGGGAAAAACTGTTTTTT. As protein: CASSDRVGEKLFF. Variable domain in full (rest from reference TRBV30 and TRBJ1-4): SQTIHQWPATLVQPVGSPLSLECTVEGTSNPNLYWYRQAAGRGLQLLFYSVGIGQISSEVPQNLSASRPQDRQFILSSKKLLLSDSGFYLCASSDRVGEKLFFGSGTQLSVL.

The chain combines TRBV7-3 with TRBJ2-1; 8 nucleotides align to TRBD2. The trim removed 5 bases at V and 8 bases at J, leaving 11 bases unmatched. The CDR3 contains 15 residues. Germline CDR1 is SGHTA and CDR2 is FQGTGA. The CDR3 here is CASSPTSVIGDEQFF. For the CDR3, the DNA is TGTGCCAGCAGCCCGACTAGCGTTATCGGGGATGAGCAGTTCTTC.

The V call is TRBV30, the J call TRBJ2-1; TRBD1 agrees at 8 bases. With V trimmed by 6 bases and J by 6 bases, 10 bases remained unmatched. Looked up from germline, CDR1 is GTSNPN and CDR2 is SVGIG (reference sequence). The CDR3 is 14 residues long. The CDR3 sequence is CACPGGAGPNEQFF. CDR3 bases: TGTGCCTGCCCAGGGGGCGCCGGGCCCAATGAGCAGTTCTTC.

Here the CDR3 reads CASSYSRQGLTQYF. The CDR3, as DNA: TGTGCCAGCAGTTACTCGAGACAGGGTTTGACGCAGTATTTT. V gene TRBV6-6 combines with J gene TRBJ2-3; 7 bases line up with TRBD1. The CDR3 is 14 amino acids. V lost 0 bases to trimming and J lost 9 bases; unmatched junction nucleotides: 6. In germline, CDR1 is MNHNY, CDR2 SVGAGI (reference sequence).

The rearrangement joins TRBV11-2 to TRBJ2-7, with 9 bases that match TRBD1. With 5 bases clipped from V and 7 bases from J, the junction kept 3 bases outside the gene matches. This CDR3 has 12 amino acids. Germline V gene data show CDR1 as SGHAT and CDR2 as FQNNGV. DNA of the CDR3: TGTGCCAGCAGCGGGACAGGGAATGAGCAGTACTTC. It yields the protein CASSGTGNEQYF. Full variable domain (outside the CDR3, taken from reference TRBV11-2 and TRBJ2-7): EAGVAQSPRYKIIEKRQSVAFWCNPISGHATLYWYQQILGQGPKLLIQFQNNGVVDDSQLPKDRFSAERLKGVDSTLKIQPAKLEDSAVYLCASSGTGNEQYFGPGTRLTVT.

The CDR3 loop is CASSFTAGGSYEQYF. The CDR3 DNA reads as TGTGCCAGCAGTTTTACAGCGGGGGGGAGTTACGAGCAGTACTTC. V is TRBV27 and J is TRBJ2-7; the match to TRBD2 covers 10 bases. The J segment lost 4 bases and the V segment lost 3 bases, leaving 6 bases of the junction unmatched. The CDR3 loop spans 15 amino acids. Germline V gene sequence: CDR1 MNHEY, CDR2 SMNVEV (reference sequence).

The CDR3 DNA is TGTGCCAGCAGCTTGACCGGGGACAGGCTAGGGGAGACCCAGTACTTC. Its translation is CASSLTGDRLGETQYF. The rearrangement joins TRBV7-3 to TRBJ2-5, with 8 nucleotides matching TRBD1. Germline V gene data show CDR1 as SGHTA and CDR2 as FQGTGA. The CDR3 sequence is 16 residues long. V shed 3 bases, J shed 5 bases, and the junction held 11 bases outside the gene matches.

The table lists this clone with a few counts. One base away lies a much larger clone, so this may be a sequencing read error. The chain recombines TRBV5-3 with TRBJ1-2; D ambiguous. TRBV5-3 is designated an ORF whose function remains uncertain. The length of the CDR3 is 11 residues. CDR3 nucleotide sequence: TGTTCCAGAACGGGAAACTATGGCTACACCTTC. Translated, it gives CSRTGNYGYTF.

In this sample, this clone turned up once. The chain is built from TRBV19 and TRBJ2-1, with TRBD1 matching over 9 bases. The germline CDR1 and CDR2 sequences are LNHDA and SQIVND (reference sequence). Germline trimming cut 5 bases from V and 9 bases from J; bases unmatched to any gene: 11. The CDR3 spans 15 residues. The CDR3 is CASSCRDREVCEQFF. The DNA for the CDR3 is TGTGCCAGTAGTTGCCGGGACAGGGAAGTGTGTGAGCAGTTCTTC.

The chain is built from TRBV4-1 and TRBJ1-2; 10 positions agree with TRBD1. The germline V gene encodes CDR1 MGHRA and CDR2 YSYEKL. V gave up 3 bases and J gave up 3 bases; unmatched junction bases: 10. The CDR3 is made up of 17 amino acids. Here the CDR3 DNA reads TGCGCCAGCAGCCAGAGACAGACAGGGGGCGCTGACTATGGCTACACCTTC. Its translation is CASSQRQTGGADYGYTF.

The J gene is TRBJ1-1, the V gene TRBV5-1, with D hard to call. Germline-derived CDR1 and CDR2 are SGHRS and YFSETQ. The CDR3 runs 15 residues. The ends were cut back, 0 bases at V and 5 bases at J, with 14 bases in the middle. The CDR3 sequence: CASSLDRAGGTEAFF. In DNA form, the CDR3 reads TGCGCCAGCAGCTTGGATCGAGCCGGAGGGACTGAAGCTTTCTTT.

The chain is built from TRBV30 and TRBJ1-1; D perhaps matches TRBD1 (5 bases). Germline CDR1 and CDR2: GTSNPN and SVGIG (reference sequence). V dropped 6 bases and J dropped 1 base, with 12 bases sitting between them. This CDR3 is 13 amino acids long. CDR3 coding DNA: TGTGCCTGTGACAGCAGACAGAACACTGAAGCTTTCTTT. This codes for CACDSRQNTEAFF.

The rearrangement links TRBV27 to TRBJ1-5; D gene unclear. Per germline, CDR1 MNHEY and CDR2 SMNVEV (reference sequence). V shed 6 bases and J shed 4 bases, with 7 bases lying between them. This CDR3 comprises 12 residues. Here the CDR3 DNA reads TGTGCCAGCAGCCCGACTAATCAGCCCCAGCATTTT. It encodes CASSPTNQPQHF.

The chain carries TRBV27 and TRBJ2-7; possibly TRBD1 for D (6 bases). CDR3 length: 19 residues. The ends were cut back, 3 bases at V and 2 bases at J, with 26 bases in the middle. Germline CDR1 MNHEY, CDR2 SMNVEV (reference sequence). CDR3 DNA: TGTGCCAGCAGTTTCCGCCGGGACACTTTGACGGGGTCACCCTACGAGCAGTACTTC. It specifies CASSFRRDTLTGSPYEQYF.

V is TRBV5-1 and J is TRBJ2-5; perhaps TRBD1 as D (6 bases). The J call may be wrong; the DNA end is better matched by TRBJ2-7. The CDR3 runs to 14 residues. CDR1 SGHRS and CDR2 YFSETQ come from the germline V gene. CDR3 in amino acids: CASSLGQAFPEQYF. The CDR3, as DNA: TGCGCCAGCAGCTTGGGACAGGCTTTTCCCGAGCAGTACTTC.

The J gene is TRBJ2-1, the V gene TRBV28; 7 bases align to TRBD1. This CDR3 comprises 15 residues. Germline V gene data show CDR1 as MDHEN and CDR2 as SYDVKM. Losses at the gene ends were 6 bases for V and 8 bases for J; bases not matched to a gene: 13. The CDR3 loop is CASRGAGTANDEQFF. CDR3 bases: TGTGCCAGCAGGGGAGCCGGGACAGCCAACGATGAGCAGTTCTTC.